The clone carrying this T cell receptor beta chain appeared many times. As yet, its antigen is unknown. Orbital computed tomography, thyroid ultrasound, serum thyroxine and TRAb, and clinical symptoms together informed the diagnoses. The data were taken from a study of T cells in Graves' hyperthyroidism and ophthalmopathy. RNA transcripts yielded amplified TCR beta CDR3 regions. The TCR CDR3 was amplified in a first-round RT-PCR using the HTBI primer set. MiXCR, run by TCRdb on the multiplex PCR reads, gives a single entry per CDR3 protein. The sample includes some 340,000 distinct CDR3 sequences, approximately 13% of them seen just once. Germline CDR1 is SGHTA and CDR2 is FQGNSA. V lost 3 bases and J 3 bases, leaving 8 bases between the germline ends. This CDR3 has 13 amino acids. The study's findings and limits: Blood also contained most expanded thyroid clonotypes above 0.001.

This clonotype was sampled from a middle-aged woman with Graves' ophthalmopathy. The rearrangement links TRBV7-2 to TRBJ2-5, with D unresolved. Sequenced sample: blood. CDR3 in DNA: TGTGCCAGCAGCTTCCTTCGAGAAGAGACCCAGTACTTC. Translated: CASSFLREETQYF.